The rows below give T cell receptor beta chains drawn from one sample of a study of OX40 agonist ivuxolimab in advanced cancers. The protocol was immunoSEQ multiplex PCR, while the TCRdb copy is restricted to in-frame clones and leaves out a portion. The sample lists some 71,000 clones, approximately 90% occurring once. The source material was CD4+ or CD8+ T cells sorted from blood, sampled in a trial of the OX40 agonist ivuxolimab. The receptor source for this set is an adult with an advanced solid tumor such as melanoma, head and neck, liver or kidney cancer. Each CDR3 is given with its conserved first and last residue. D genes are given only for firm matches. Only some rows state a clone size, as once, few, many or a class for expanded clones.

CDR3nt | CDR3aa | v_gene | d_gene | abundance | j_gene
TGTGCCAGCAGCGGACACAGGATATTGAACACTGAAGCTTTCTTT | CASSGHRILNTEAFF | TRBV5-5 | NA | NA | TRBJ1-1
TGTGCCAGCAGGCTTCCGGGACAGGACTATGGCTACACCTTC | CASRLPGQDYGYTF | TRBV6-5 | TRBD1 | NA | TRBJ1-2
TGTGCCAGCAGTCTTGGACAGGGTTTCGTCAATGAGCAGTTCTTC | CASSLGQGFVNEQFF | TRBV28 | TRBD1 | NA | TRBJ2-1
TGTGCCAGCAGTTCCGTGGGGACCGGGACAGGGAGCTCCTACGAGCAGTACTTC | CASSSVGTGTGSSYEQYF | TRBV28 | TRBD1 | NA | TRBJ2-7
TGTGCCAGCAGTGAAGGGGATTATGGCTACACCTTC | CASSEGDYGYTF | TRBV6-1 | NA | NA | TRBJ1-2
TGTGCCAGCACCCCTTCGGGGGGCGGTAATGAAAAACTGTTTTTT | CASTPSGGGNEKLFF | TRBV28 | NA | NA | TRBJ1-4
TGCGCCAGCAGCCCGGGACAGGGGAACGGGGAGCTGTTTTTT | CASSPGQGNGELFF | TRBV5-1 | TRBD1 | NA | TRBJ2-2
TGTGCCAGCAGCTTAAACAGGGCTCACGGGGAGCTGTTTTTT | CASSLNRAHGELFF | TRBV7-7 | NA | few | TRBJ2-2
TGTGCCAGCAGCTCCACAGGGGGCGAGCAGTACTTC | CASSSTGGEQYF | TRBV7-2 | TRBD1 | NA | TRBJ2-7
TGTGCCAGCAGTTACTCGAGGACGAACACTGAAGCTTTCTTT | CASSYSRTNTEAFF | TRBV6-5 | NA | NA | TRBJ1-1
TGTGCCAGCAGTGATTTGACAATCACCGAGCAGTACTTC | CASSDLTITEQYF | TRBV6-5 | NA | few | TRBJ2-7
TGCGCCAGCAGCTCTCACAAGGGGGATGGCTACACCTTC | CASSSHKGDGYTF | TRBV4-3 | NA | NA | TRBJ1-2
TGTGCCAGCAGCTTGCCGGGTGGGTCCTACGAGCAGTACTTC | CASSLPGGSYEQYF | TRBV5-4 | NA | NA | TRBJ2-7
TGCGCCAGCAGTGAGTCTCTCCGAAGAGGCGCTTTCTTT | CASSESLRRGAFF | TRBV10-2 | NA | NA | TRBJ1-1
TGTGCCAGCAGCTTGGTCGCTAGCGGGGGGGCCGTTTCCACAGATACGCAGTATTTT | CASSLVASGGAVSTDTQYF | TRBV7-2 | TRBD2 | NA | TRBJ2-3
TGTGCCAGCAGCTTAGCCCAGGTACCAGAGCAGTACTTC | CASSLAQVPEQYF | TRBV7-2 | NA | NA | TRBJ2-7
TGTGCCAGCACCACCGTAGGGGGGGGTGCGATCGAGCAGTACTTC | CASTTVGGGAIEQYF | TRBV2 | NA | NA | TRBJ2-7
TGTGCCAGCAGTTTAAACAGGGTTGAGGGCTACACCTTC | CASSLNRVEGYTF | TRBV28 | NA | NA | TRBJ1-2
TGCGCCAGCAGACGGGGACAGGGGTCCGGTGAGCAGTTCTTC | CASRRGQGSGEQFF | TRBV5-1 | TRBD1 | NA | TRBJ2-1
TGTGCCTGGAGGAGTCAGGACAGGGCTGGCTACACCTTC | CAWRSQDRAGYTF | TRBV30 | TRBD1 | NA | TRBJ1-2
TGTGCCAGCAGTTTATCGGGAGATTCCGAAAAACTGTTTTTT | CASSLSGDSEKLFF | TRBV28 | NA | NA | TRBJ1-4
TGTGCCAGCAGCTTGGGGTCAGGGGTTAGCCAGCATTTT | CASSLGSGVSQHF | TRBV7-2 | NA | NA | TRBJ1-5
TGTGCCAGCAGTTCCCTCGCCAGGGGGATGAACACTGAAGCTTTCTTT | CASSSLARGMNTEAFF | TRBV28 | TRBD1 | NA | TRBJ1-1
TGTGCCAGCAGCCAAGTTGCAGGAGAAGATACCTACGAGCAGTACTTC | CASSQVAGEDTYEQYF | TRBV4-2 | NA | NA | TRBJ2-7
TGTGCCAGTAGTCCCAGAAGCGGGGGGGCAGATACGCAGTATTTT | CASSPRSGGADTQYF | TRBV19 | TRBD2 | NA | TRBJ2-3
TGTGCCAGCAGGTTACCCCAGGGGGCAGGGGGCTACACCTTC | CASRLPQGAGGYTF | TRBV28 | TRBD1 | NA | TRBJ1-2
TGTGCCAGCAGCGTAGGCGGGCTTAACTCTGGAAACACCATATATTTT | CASSVGGLNSGNTIYF | TRBV9 | NA | NA | TRBJ1-3
TGTGCCAGCAGTCATCAGGGGCGTGAGGGGAGCGCTGAAGCTTTCTTT | CASSHQGREGSAEAFF | TRBV28 | NA | NA | TRBJ1-1
TGTGCCAGCAGCCCGCATCAAGATACGCAGTATTTT | CASSPHQDTQYF | TRBV11-1 | NA | NA | TRBJ2-3
TGTGCCAGCAGTTTATCCACAGTGCGCACAACTGAAGCTTTCTTT | CASSLSTVRTTEAFF | TRBV27 | NA | NA | TRBJ1-1
TGTGCCAGCAGAGGGGGTACTGAAGCTTTCTTT | CASRGGTEAFF | TRBV2 | NA | few | TRBJ1-1
TGTGCCAGCAGCTTAGGGGACATAAGATACGAGCAGTACTTC | CASSLGDIRYEQYF | TRBV7-9 | NA | NA | TRBJ2-7
TGTGCCAGCTCACAAAGTCAGGGGGCCTACGAGCAGTACTTC | CASSQSQGAYEQYF | TRBV18 | TRBD1 | NA | TRBJ2-7
TGTGCCAGCAGCCCCGGGACAGGGGGGAAGGAGGAGCAGTTCTTC | CASSPGTGGKEEQFF | TRBV7-9 | TRBD1 | once | TRBJ2-1
TGTGCCAGCGACTGGGACAGGGAGTGGATGAACACTGAAGCTTTCTTT | CASDWDREWMNTEAFF | TRBV5-6 | TRBD1 | NA | TRBJ1-1
TGTGCCAGCAGTTACGGACGGAGACACACCGGGGAGCTGTTTTTT | CASSYGRRHTGELFF | TRBV6-5 | NA | NA | TRBJ2-2
TGTGCCAGCAGTATTGGTACCAACTATGGCTACACCTTC | CASSIGTNYGYTF | TRBV7-9 | NA | NA | TRBJ1-2
TGTGCCAGCAGCCGTGATACTAGGGCTGAAGCTTTCTTT | CASSRDTRAEAFF | TRBV5-4 | NA | once | TRBJ1-1
TGTGCCAGTGCTGTGCGGGACAGGAGAATGAACACTGAAGCTTTCTTT | CASAVRDRRMNTEAFF | TRBV19 | TRBD1 | NA | TRBJ1-1
TGTGCCAGCAGCCCCGGGGGGGGGCAGCCCCAGCATTTT | CASSPGGGQPQHF | TRBV28 | NA | NA | TRBJ1-5
TGTGCCAGCACTCGGTCACCTAGCACAGATACGCAGTATTTT | CASTRSPSTDTQYF | TRBV2 | NA | few | TRBJ2-3
TGTGCCAGTAGAGAAACAGGGATGGGCAATCAGCCCCAGCATTTT | CASRETGMGNQPQHF | TRBV19 | NA | NA | TRBJ1-5
TGTGCCATCCGGAGCGGGCCAGCCACTGAAGCTTTCTTT | CAIRSGPATEAFF | TRBV10-3 | NA | once | TRBJ1-1
TGCGCCAGCAGCTTGGCCCTCGGGGGTGGTAACTATGGCTACACCTTC | CASSLALGGGNYGYTF | TRBV5-1 | NA | NA | TRBJ1-2
TGTGCCTGGAGTGGGGGTAACTATGGCTACACCTTC | CAWSGGNYGYTF | TRBV30 | NA | NA | TRBJ1-2
TGCGCCAGCAGCGAGGGACTAGCGGCAGATACGCAGTATTTT | CASSEGLAADTQYF | TRBV5-1 | TRBD2 | NA | TRBJ2-3
TGCGCCAGCAGCCAAGTAGGCGGGAGGGCCATGAGCACAGATACGCAGTATTTT | CASSQVGGRAMSTDTQYF | TRBV4-1 | TRBD2 | NA | TRBJ2-3
TGTGCCAGCAGGGCGGACGGGGAGTCCACTGAAGCTTTCTTT | CASRADGESTEAFF | TRBV6-6 | NA | NA | TRBJ1-1
TGTGCCATCAGTGAGTCGGGACAGGGGAGGACTGAAGCTTTCTTT | CAISESGQGRTEAFF | TRBV10-3 | TRBD1 | NA | TRBJ1-1
TGTGCCACAGGGACGGCTGAAAAACTGTTTTTT | CATGTAEKLFF | TRBV27 | NA | NA | TRBJ1-4
TGCGCCAGCAGCTTTGGGTACTTGTACCTAGGCTCCTACAATGAGCAGTTCTTC | CASSFGYLYLGSYNEQFF | TRBV5-1 | NA | NA | TRBJ2-1
TGCGCCAGCAGCCTCCCGTCCGGACACCCTGGGGGCGAGCAGTACTTC | CASSLPSGHPGGEQYF | TRBV5-1 | NA | NA | TRBJ2-7
TGTGCCAGCTCACCAGAGACGGGAGGCTACGAGCAGTACTTC | CASSPETGGYEQYF | TRBV18 | TRBD2 | NA | TRBJ2-7
TGTGCCAGCACCGCGGAACAGGGCTACGAGCAGTACTTC | CASTAEQGYEQYF | TRBV28 | NA | NA | TRBJ2-7